This record concerns one T cell receptor beta chain sequence. The study ran the assay at deep level. Every subset had its genomic DNA shared out evenly among several immunoSEQ plates. Libraries were prepared by immunoSEQ multiplex PCR; TCRdb keeps only in-frame clonotypes and omits some of them. The sample carries 950,000 to 1,100,000 clones, approximately 72% recorded once. The data are from a study of shared clonotypes between healthy human individuals. About the research overall: Each donor's CD4 naive and CD4 memory cells filled three plates apiece, CD8 naive two, and CD8 memory one.

The source of this sequence is a man aged 18 to 30 in good health. Sample: memory CD4+ T cells sorted from blood. Sample subset: CD45RA-negative fraction.

CDR3 bases: TGTGCCAGCAGCTTTACAGGGGCAAGATCCTACGAGCAGTACTTC. Its protein product is CASSFTGARSYEQYF. The chain joins TRBV28 to TRBJ2-5; 7 bases agree with TRBD1. The better agreement between TRBJ2-7 and the DNA end casts doubt on the J call. CDR1 and CDR2 from the germline V gene are MDHEN and SYDVKM. CDR3 size: 15 residues.